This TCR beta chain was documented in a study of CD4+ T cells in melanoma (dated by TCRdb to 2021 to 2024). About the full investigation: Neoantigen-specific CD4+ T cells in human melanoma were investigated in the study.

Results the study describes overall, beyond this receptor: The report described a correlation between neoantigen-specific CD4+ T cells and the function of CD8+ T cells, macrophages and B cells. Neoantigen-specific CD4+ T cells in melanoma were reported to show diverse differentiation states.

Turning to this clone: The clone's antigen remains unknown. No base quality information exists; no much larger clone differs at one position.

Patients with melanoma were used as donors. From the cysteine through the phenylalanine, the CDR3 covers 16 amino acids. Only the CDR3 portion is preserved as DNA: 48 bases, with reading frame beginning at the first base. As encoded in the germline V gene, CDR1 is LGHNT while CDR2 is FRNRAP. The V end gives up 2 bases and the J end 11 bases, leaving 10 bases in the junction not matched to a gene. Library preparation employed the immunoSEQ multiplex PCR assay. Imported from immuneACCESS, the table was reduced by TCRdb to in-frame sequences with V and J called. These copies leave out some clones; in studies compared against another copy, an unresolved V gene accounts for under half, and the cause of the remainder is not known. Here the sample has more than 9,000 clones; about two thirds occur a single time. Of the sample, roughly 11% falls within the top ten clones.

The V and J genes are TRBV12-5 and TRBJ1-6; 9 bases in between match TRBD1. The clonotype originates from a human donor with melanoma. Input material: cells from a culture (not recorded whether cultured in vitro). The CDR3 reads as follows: CASGLITGTGKTPLHF. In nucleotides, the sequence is TGTGCTAGTGGTTTGATAACCGGGACAGGGAAAACACCCCTCCACTTT.